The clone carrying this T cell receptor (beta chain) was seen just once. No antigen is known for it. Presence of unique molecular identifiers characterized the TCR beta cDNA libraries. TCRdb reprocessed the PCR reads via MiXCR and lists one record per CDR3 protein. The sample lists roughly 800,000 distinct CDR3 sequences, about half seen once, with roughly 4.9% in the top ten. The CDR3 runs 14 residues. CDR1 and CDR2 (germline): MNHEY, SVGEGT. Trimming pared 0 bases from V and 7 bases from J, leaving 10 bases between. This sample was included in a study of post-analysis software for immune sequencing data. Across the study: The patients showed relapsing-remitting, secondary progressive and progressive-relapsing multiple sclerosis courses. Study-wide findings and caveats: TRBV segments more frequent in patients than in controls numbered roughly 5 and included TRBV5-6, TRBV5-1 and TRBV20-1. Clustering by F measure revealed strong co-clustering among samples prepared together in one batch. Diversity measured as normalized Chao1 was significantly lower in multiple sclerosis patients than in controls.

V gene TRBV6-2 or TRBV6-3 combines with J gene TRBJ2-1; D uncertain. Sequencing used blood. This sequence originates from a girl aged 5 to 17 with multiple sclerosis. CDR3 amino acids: CASSYSGPLNEQFF. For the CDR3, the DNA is TGTGCCAGCAGTTACTCGGGTCCTCTAAATGAGCAGTTCTTC.